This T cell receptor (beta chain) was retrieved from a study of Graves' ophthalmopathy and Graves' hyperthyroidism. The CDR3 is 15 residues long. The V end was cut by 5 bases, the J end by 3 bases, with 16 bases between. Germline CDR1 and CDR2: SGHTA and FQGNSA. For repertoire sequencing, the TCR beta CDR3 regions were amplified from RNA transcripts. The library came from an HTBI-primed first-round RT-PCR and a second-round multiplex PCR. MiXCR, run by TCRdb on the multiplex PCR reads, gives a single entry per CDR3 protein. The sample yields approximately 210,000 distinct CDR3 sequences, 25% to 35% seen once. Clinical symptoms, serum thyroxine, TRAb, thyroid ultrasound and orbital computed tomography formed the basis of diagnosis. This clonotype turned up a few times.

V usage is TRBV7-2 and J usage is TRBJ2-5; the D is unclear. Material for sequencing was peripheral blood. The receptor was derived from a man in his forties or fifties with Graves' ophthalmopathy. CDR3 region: CASSLVGIAEETQYF. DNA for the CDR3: TGTGCCAGCAGCCTAGTTGGGATTGCGGAAGAGACCCAGTACTTC.